This T cell receptor beta chain appears in the sequencing data of a study of T cells after yellow fever vaccination. Study summary: SMART-Seq v4 Ultra Low Input served to prepare low-cell-number fractions.

TCRdb processed the 5' RACE reads anew with MiXCR; each CDR3 protein has one entry. This table has about 74,000 distinct CDR3 sequences, approximately 7.7% appearing once. This CDR3 has 13 amino acids. V lost 7 bases and J lost 4; bases outside the gene matches: 6. Study results and limitations: Subsequent booster samples again held most clones from primary vaccination (around 96% CD4, 88% CD8).

This clonotype was detected only a few times. Its antigen is as yet unknown. This TCR derives from a man aged 18-30 years who received the YFV17D yellow fever vaccine. The sample was CD8+ T cells sorted from PBMCs, taken 5 days after the first yellow fever vaccination. The rearrangement links TRBV12-3 or TRBV12-4 to TRBJ1-2; 7 bases are a match to TRBD1. The chain's CDR3 is CASTLGQFYGYTF. The DNA for the CDR3 is TGTGCCAGCACCCTGGGACAGTTCTATGGCTACACCTTC.